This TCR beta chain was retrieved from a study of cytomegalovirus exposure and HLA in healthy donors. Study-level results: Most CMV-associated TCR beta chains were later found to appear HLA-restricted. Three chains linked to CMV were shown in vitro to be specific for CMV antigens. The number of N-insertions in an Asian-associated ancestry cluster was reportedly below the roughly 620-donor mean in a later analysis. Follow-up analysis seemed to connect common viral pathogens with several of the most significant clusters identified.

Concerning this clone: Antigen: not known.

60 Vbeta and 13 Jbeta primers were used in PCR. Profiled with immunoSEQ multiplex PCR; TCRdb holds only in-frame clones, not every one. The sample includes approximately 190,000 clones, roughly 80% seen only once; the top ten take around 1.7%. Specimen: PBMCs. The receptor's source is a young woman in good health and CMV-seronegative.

The CDR3 loop is CASSQSQETQYF. The CDR3 DNA sequence: TGTGCCAGCTCCCAATCACAAGAGACCCAGTACTTC. V is TRBV18 and J is TRBJ2-5; no definite D call. Germline CDR1 reads KGHSH; CDR2 reads LQKENI. Trimming removed 6 bases at V and 2 bases at J, with 7 bases between. The CDR3 is made up of 12 amino acids.